Shown below are 23 T cell receptor beta chains from a single sample sequenced in a study of blood T cells in healthy people across ages. Together with a sample-barcoded 5' primer, a J-beta primer mix was included in a second PCR lasting about 7 to 11 cycles. Each CDR3 protein gets one entry after TCRdb re-called the 5' RACE reads with MiXCR. The sample lists 1,500,000 or so distinct CDR3 sequences, approximately 60% occurring once. The sequenced sample was blood. These receptor sequences come from a man aged 18 to 29 in good health.

The CDR3 loop reads CSAPVRGGETDTQYF. Here the CDR3 DNA reads TGCAGTGCCCCTGTACGGGGGGGGGAAACAGATACGCAGTATTTT. The V gene is TRBV20-1, the J gene TRBJ2-3, with TRBD2 matching over 8 bases. The CDR3 is 15 amino acids. V dropped 6 bases and J dropped 3; count of bases not matched to a gene: 11. CDR1 and CDR2 from the germline V gene are DFQATT and SNEGSKA (reference sequence).

This chain connects TRBV27 to TRBJ1-2; 7 bases align to TRBD1. The CDR3 contains 17 residues. The germline CDR1 and CDR2 sequences are MNHEY and SMNVEV (reference sequence). The junction had 10 bases not matched to a gene; V was cut back by 0 bases and J by 3 bases. This CDR3 reads CASSLSREGALDYGYTF. For the CDR3, the DNA is TGTGCCAGCAGTTTATCACGCGAGGGGGCGCTCGACTATGGCTACACCTTC.

This clonotype was seen a single time. The V gene is TRBV6-2 or TRBV6-3, the J gene TRBJ2-7; 13 nucleotides match TRBD2. This CDR3 is 17 amino acids long. CDR1 is MNHEY, CDR2 SVGEGT, per germline. The ends lost 2 bases at V and 6 bases at J; junction bases unmatched: 10. The CDR3 spells CASSYPGTSGALGEQYF. As DNA, the CDR3 is TGTGCCAGCAGTTACCCCGGGACTAGCGGGGCCCTCGGCGAGCAGTACTTC.

The DNA of the CDR3 is TGCGCCAGCAGCTTGGAAGCGGCAGAGGGTGGCTACACCTTC. Translating gives CASSLEAAEGGYTF. The chain recombines TRBV5-1 with TRBJ1-2; D gene unclear. From germline, CDR1 is SGHRS and CDR2 YFSETQ. The V and J ends lost 0 bases and 7 bases respectively, with 13 bases between them. CDR3 length equals 14 residues. Full variable domain (remainder filled in from reference TRBV5-1 and TRBJ1-2): KAGVTQTPRYLIKTRGQQVTLSCSPISGHRSVSWYQQTPGQGLQFLFEYFSETQRNKGNFPGRFSGRQFSNSRSEMNVSTLELGDSALYLCASSLEAAEGGYTFGSGTRLTVV.

This clonotype was recorded a few times. The V gene is TRBV3-1, the J gene TRBJ2-1; 10 bases match TRBD2. Germline V gene data show CDR1 as LGHDT and CDR2 as YNNKEL (reference sequence). The CDR3 runs to 16 residues. The junction had 12 bases not matched to a gene; V was cut back by 5 bases and J by 8 bases. CDR3 DNA: TGTGCCAGCAGCTTTTCTCGGGTAGCGGGGGGCGATGAGCAGTTCTTC. It translates to CASSFSRVAGGDEQFF.

J is TRBJ1-1 and V is TRBV20-1; 11 bases are a match to TRBD1. V was pared by 6 bases and J by 5 bases, with 5 bases of the junction left unmatched. Germline assignment: CDR1 DFQATT and CDR2 SNEGSKA (reference sequence). The CDR3 contains 13 residues. The CDR3, as DNA: TGCAGTGCCAGGACAGGGGGCGGAACTGAAGCTTTCTTT. Protein sequence: CSARTGGGTEAFF.

V usage is TRBV27 and J usage is TRBJ1-2, with unresolved D. The CDR3 is made up of 12 amino acids. Deletions cut 6 bases from V and 4 bases from J, with 9 bases between. Germline assignment: CDR1 MNHEY and CDR2 SMNVEV (reference sequence). DNA of the CDR3: TGTGCCAGCAGGGGCGCGGGCTATGGCTACACCTTC. Protein: CASRGAGYGYTF.

The V gene is TRBV24-1, the J gene TRBJ2-1; D is unresolved. The CDR3 totals 12 residues. Between the trimmed V and J ends, which lost 11 bases and 2 bases, there was a span of 9 bases. Germline values: CDR1 KGHDR, CDR2 SFDVKD. CDR3 DNA sequence: TGTGCCATAGGAACACCCTACAATGAGCAGTTCTTC. Amino acids: CAIGTPYNEQFF.

The V and J genes are TRBV14 and TRBJ2-2; D possibly matches TRBD1 or TRBD2 (5 bases each). V lost 0 bases, J lost 4 bases, and 15 bases lay in between. Germline CDR1 reads SGHDN; CDR2 reads FVKESK. The CDR3 consists of 17 residues. Here the CDR3 reads CASSQDMGDRITGELFF. CDR3 in DNA: TGTGCCAGCAGCCAAGATATGGGGGATCGTATCACCGGGGAGCTGTTTTTT.

The CDR3, as DNA: TGTGTCAGTCTAGGGGAGGAGGTTGAAAAACTGTTTTTT. Translating gives CVSLGEEVEKLFF. V and J are TRBV2 and TRBJ1-4; D possibly corresponds to TRBD1 (5 bases). There are 13 residues in the CDR3. The germline gives CDR1 SNHLY, CDR2 FYNNEI.

This chain connects TRBV20-1 to TRBJ2-7; 7 bases are a match to TRBD1. Trimming at V came to 6 bases and at J to 4 bases, leaving 9 bases not matched to a gene. Germline V gene sequence: CDR1 DFQATT, CDR2 SNEGSKA (reference sequence). The CDR3 is made up of 13 amino acids. The CDR3 sequence: CSAHNDREYEQYF. DNA for the CDR3: TGCAGTGCCCATAACGACAGGGAGTACGAGCAGTACTTC.

This sequence joins TRBV6-1 and TRBJ2-1; 7 bases agree with TRBD2. Germline V lookup: CDR1 MNHNS, CDR2 SASEGT. Losses at the gene ends were 8 bases for V and 1 base for J; bases not matched to a gene: 5. CDR3 size: 14 residues. The CDR3 DNA sequence: TGTGCCAGCGTGGGGGGGTCTTCCTACAATGAGCAGTTCTTC. Translating it yields CASVGGSSYNEQFF.

The rearrangement links TRBV28 to TRBJ2-7, with 7 bases lining up with TRBD1. The length of the CDR3 is 21 residues. Trimming cost V 1 base and J 1 base; bases outside gene matches: 22. The germline V gene has CDR1 MDHEN and CDR2 SYDVKM. The DNA for the CDR3 is TGTGCCAGCAGTTTATATTTGGGTAATAGAGGGGGCCAGGGTATGTCCTACGAGCAGTACTTC. Translation: CASSLYLGNRGGQGMSYEQYF.

The V gene is TRBV6-6, the J gene TRBJ1-2; 9 bases map to TRBD1. In germline, CDR1 is MNHNY, CDR2 SVGAGI (reference sequence). Germline trimming cut 3 bases from V and 3 bases from J; bases unmatched to any gene: 8. The CDR3 extends over 16 amino acids. CDR3 residues: CASSYLDRGLDYGYTF. CDR3 sequence (DNA): TGTGCCAGCAGTTATTTGGACAGGGGTTTAGACTATGGCTACACCTTC.

The V and J genes are TRBV14 and TRBJ1-4; D remains ambiguous. In germline, CDR1 is SGHDN, CDR2 FVKESK. The CDR3 covers 15 residues. V was trimmed by 4 bases and J by 5 bases, leaving 14 bases between them. CDR3 bases: TGTGCCAGCAGCCCACACAGACTTTCGAATGAAAAACTGTTTTTT. This gives the protein CASSPHRLSNEKLFF.

The count of this clonotype is one. The chain combines TRBV20-1 with TRBJ1-5; 9 bases match TRBD1. Trimming removed 5 bases from V and 7 bases from J; junction bases left unmatched: 12. This CDR3 has 15 residues. In germline, CDR1 is DFQATT, CDR2 SNEGSKA (reference sequence). The CDR3 sequence is CSARRRGQGGQPQHF. The CDR3 nucleotides read TGCAGTGCTCGCCGTCGGGGACAGGGTGGACAGCCCCAGCATTTT.

The rearrangement joins TRBV29-1 to TRBJ1-1, with 7 bases aligning to TRBD1. CDR1 and CDR2 (germline): SQVTM, ANQGSEA. V was clipped by 6 bases and J by 3 bases; unmatched bases: 4. The CDR3 contains 12 residues. The CDR3 sequence: CSVPGTDTEAFF. Written as DNA, the CDR3 is TGCAGCGTCCCCGGGACAGACACTGAAGCTTTCTTT. Variable domain in full (rest from reference TRBV29-1 and TRBJ1-1): SAVISQKPSRDICQRGTSLTIQCQVDSQVTMMFWYRQQPGQSLTLIATANQGSEATYESGFVIDKFPISRPNLTFSTLTVSNMSPEDSSIYLCSVPGTDTEAFFGQGTRLTVV.

The chain couples TRBV6-5 to TRBJ2-1; D tentatively fits TRBD1 or TRBD2 (5 bases each). The CDR3 runs to 16 residues. The V and J ends lost 2 bases and 9 bases respectively, with 20 bases between them. Germline CDR1 is MNHEY and CDR2 is SVGAGI. CDR3 in DNA: TGTGCCAGCAGTTACCCACCGGGACCCATAAGGGGTGAGCAGTTCTTC. This sequence encodes CASSYPPGPIRGEQFF.

V is TRBV4-3 and J is TRBJ1-2; D unclear. This CDR3 has 17 amino acids. Trimming stripped 4 bases from V and 7 bases from J, with 25 bases between. The germline CDR1 and CDR2 sequences are LGHNA and YSLEER. The CDR3 loop reads CASSPEKADLLIGGYTF. As DNA, the CDR3 is TGCGCCAGCAGCCCGGAAAAAGCAGACCTATTAATCGGTGGCTACACCTTC.

The CDR3 here is CASSLSDKIYEQYF. In nucleotides, the CDR3 is TGTGCCAGCAGTTTATCCGACAAGATCTACGAGCAGTACTTC. This chain connects TRBV28 to TRBJ2-7; D unclear. The CDR3 length is 14 residues. V was pared by 1 base and J by 3 bases, with 10 bases between. Germline V gives CDR1 MDHEN, CDR2 SYDVKM. Full variable domain (rest looked up from reference TRBV28 and TRBJ2-7): DVKVTQSSRYLVKRTGEKVFLECVQDMDHENMFWYRQDPGLGLRLIYFSYDVKMKEKGDIPEGYSVSREKKERFSLILESASTNQTSMYLCASSLSDKIYEQYFGPGTRLTVT.

The rearrangement joins TRBV11-2 to TRBJ2-5; tentative D call: TRBD1 (5 bases). CDR1 and CDR2 from the germline V gene are SGHAT and FQNNGV. The CDR3 loop spans 13 amino acids. V dropped 1 base and J dropped 11 bases, with 14 bases sitting between them. The CDR3 protein is CASSLVGDLEQYF. CDR3 DNA sequence: TGTGCCAGCAGCTTAGTAGGGGATCTGGAGCAGTACTTC.

This clonotype was seen a few times. This chain connects TRBV6-1 to TRBJ2-5; D gene uncertain. This CDR3 region has 13 residues. The germline V gene encodes CDR1 MNHNS and CDR2 SASEGT. Trimming cost V 5 bases and J 5 bases, with 12 bases left between them. Here the CDR3 reads CASSTLYLETQYF. The CDR3 nucleotides read TGTGCCAGCAGTACTCTCTATTTGGAGACCCAGTACTTC.

The rearrangement links TRBV15 to TRBJ2-1; D is ambiguous. CDR1 LNHNV and CDR2 YYDKDF come from the germline V gene (reference sequence). The CDR3 loop spans 15 amino acids. Trimming cost V 0 bases and J 13 bases, with 19 bases left between them. The CDR3 DNA is TGTGCCACCAGCAGAGATTTGGATGGTCGCCAGAAACAGTTCTTC. Translated: CATSRDLDGRQKQFF.